Listed here are 29 T cell receptor beta chains from one sample, sequenced in a study of blood T cell repertoires in COVID-19. The repertoire was sequenced with immunoSEQ multiplex PCR; TCRdb's copy has only in-frame clones and lacks some. The sample includes fewer than 150,000 clones, about 84% seen only once; the top ten take under 10%. The sample was peripheral blood. These receptor sequences come from a woman of 80 years or more in a cohort sampled during active or convalescent COVID-19.

V gene TRBV6-1 combines with J gene TRBJ2-1; 15 bases are shared with TRBD2. The CDR3 covers 17 residues. In germline, CDR1 is MNHNS, CDR2 SASEGT. V lost 4 bases to trimming and J lost 4 bases; unmatched junction nucleotides: 5. Here the CDR3 DNA reads TGTGCCAGCAGTGCTGGACTAGCGGGGGGGTCATACAATGAGCAGTTCTTC. Its protein is CASSAGLAGGSYNEQFF.

J is TRBJ2-2 and V is TRBV6-2 or TRBV6-3; D is perhaps TRBD1 (5 bases). V was clipped by 5 bases and J by 6 bases, with 10 bases between them. This CDR3 contains 13 residues. The germline V gene encodes CDR1 MNHEY and CDR2 SVGEGT. This chain's CDR3 is CASSPLGAGELFF. For the CDR3, the DNA is TGTGCCAGCAGTCCGCTAGGGGCCGGGGAGCTGTTTTTT.

This clone was counted many times. V gene TRBV5-1 combines with J gene TRBJ1-2, with D possibly being TRBD1 (6 bases). Germline V gene data show CDR1 as SGHRS and CDR2 as YFSETQ. V lost 4 bases and J 7 bases, leaving 20 bases between the germline ends. CDR3 length equals 15 residues. The DNA of the CDR3 is TGCGCCAGCAGCCCGTACAGGGAAGGGGATCCTGGCTACACCTTC. This codes for CASSPYREGDPGYTF.

V usage is TRBV4-3 and J usage is TRBJ1-3; TRBD1 matches at 7 bases. Per the germline V gene, CDR1 is LGHNA and CDR2 is YSLEER. This CDR3 contains 17 residues. The V segment lost 3 bases and the J segment 1 base; nucleotides outside the gene matches: 9. CDR3 in amino acids: CASSHGAQGGSGNTIYF. DNA for the CDR3: TGCGCCAGCAGCCATGGGGCGCAGGGGGGTTCTGGAAACACCATATATTTT.

The J gene is TRBJ2-2, the V gene TRBV7-9; 8 bases are shared with TRBD2. With 1 base clipped from V and 2 bases from J, the junction kept 6 bases outside the gene matches. This CDR3 region has 17 residues. Germline V CDR1 and CDR2: SEHNR, FQNEAQ (reference sequence). CDR3 bases: TGTGCCAGCAGCTTAGAGGGACTAGGGCCAAACACCGGGGAGCTGTTTTTT. It specifies CASSLEGLGPNTGELFF. Combining the CDR3 with reference TRBV7-9 and TRBJ2-2 gives the whole variable domain DTGVSQNPRHKITKRGQNVTFRCDPISEHNRLYWYRQTLGQGPEFLTYFQNEAQLEKSRLLSDRFSAERPKGSFSTLEIQRTEQGDSAMYLCASSLEGLGPNTGELFFGEGSRLTVL.

CDR3 loop: CASRGTERNTEAFF. As DNA, the CDR3 is TGTGCCAGTAGGGGGACAGAGCGGAACACTGAAGCTTTCTTT. The chain couples TRBV19 to TRBJ1-1, with 7 bases fitting TRBD1. The CDR3 is made up of 14 amino acids. Trimming took 6 bases from V and 1 from J; bases not matched to a gene: 5. In germline, CDR1 is LNHDA, CDR2 SQIVND (reference sequence).

The chain is built from TRBV10-1 and TRBJ2-7; D is perhaps TRBD2 (6 bases). The germline V gene has CDR1 WNHNN and CDR2 SYGVQD (reference sequence). This CDR3 has 15 residues. Trimming cost V 10 bases and J 5 bases, with 24 bases left between them. The CDR3 spells CATIADGAGSDEQYV. CDR3 coding DNA: TGCGCCACCATAGCGGATGGGGCAGGGTCCGACGAGCAGTACGTC.

The chain recombines TRBV28 with TRBJ1-2, with a tentative D call TRBD1 (5 bases). Germline CDR1 is MDHEN and CDR2 is SYDVKM. CDR3 length: 15 amino acids. The germline V and J ends were trimmed by 4 bases and 9 bases, with 21 bases remaining between them. DNA for the CDR3: TGTGCCAGCAGTTCCCCCCAGGGAATATGGTTGCGCTACACCTTC. As protein: CASSSPQGIWLRYTF.

Here the CDR3 reads CASRSGGSGANVLTF. The CDR3 region has the DNA TGTGCCAGCAGGTCAGGGGGCTCTGGGGCCAACGTCCTGACTTTC. The V and J genes are TRBV6-5 and TRBJ2-6; TRBD1 aligns across 7 bases. Germline lookup yields CDR1 MNHEY and CDR2 SVGAGI. V dropped 6 bases and J dropped 0; count of bases not matched to a gene: 2. The CDR3 extends over 15 amino acids.

CDR3 coding DNA: TGTGCCAGCAGCTTGGGTGTTAGCGCGTCTACGCAGTATTTT. It translates to CASSLGVSASTQYF. The chain couples TRBV5-4 to TRBJ2-3, with TRBD2 as a possible D gene (5 bases). The CDR3 has 14 amino acids. Germline CDR1 and CDR2: SGHNT and YYREEE (reference sequence). Between the trimmed V and J ends, which lost 0 bases and 8 bases, there was a span of 13 bases.

The chain joins TRBV4-1 to TRBJ2-3, with 15 bases fitting TRBD2. J gave up 5 bases and V 0 bases, and 6 bases lay outside the gene matches. The germline V gene encodes CDR1 MGHRA and CDR2 YSYEKL. This CDR3 spans 18 amino acids. CDR3 sequence (DNA): TGCGCCAGCAGCCAAGATCGGACTAGCGGGGGGGCAGTAGATACGCAGTATTTT. It is translated as CASSQDRTSGGAVDTQYF.

In DNA form, the CDR3 reads TGTGCCAGCAGCCAAGGATGGGCCGAGCAGTACTTC. Its translation is CASSQGWAEQYF. The chain combines TRBV4-2 with TRBJ2-7; D is unclear. Germline CDR1 is LGHNA and CDR2 is YNFKEQ. V dropped 1 base and J dropped 6 bases, with 7 bases sitting between them. The length of the CDR3 is 12 residues.

V is TRBV27 and J is TRBJ1-1; D is undetermined. V gave up 1 base and J gave up 1 base, with 13 bases separating them. Germline loops: CDR1 MNHEY, CDR2 SMNVEV (reference sequence). There are 16 residues in the CDR3. The CDR3 spells CASSLYPNPGNTEAFF. The DNA of the CDR3 is TGTGCCAGCAGTTTATACCCAAACCCCGGGAACACTGAAGCTTTCTTT.

The chain recombines TRBV6-5 with TRBJ1-1; D unclear. Germline V gene sequence: CDR1 MNHEY, CDR2 SVGAGI. V was clipped by 6 bases and J by 1 base, with 9 bases between them. This CDR3 region has 13 residues. In DNA form, the CDR3 reads TGTGCCAGCAGGCCCAGCGCGAACACTGAAGCTTTCTTT. Residues: CASRPSANTEAFF.

The chain uses TRBV10-1 and TRBJ2-5; the D is unclear. The CDR3 length is 17 residues. Per the germline V gene, CDR1 is WNHNN and CDR2 is SYGVQD (reference sequence). V gave up 2 bases and J gave up 1 base, with 17 bases separating them. The CDR3 bases are TGCGCCAGCAGTGAGGCGTGGCAGGCCCTCCTCCAAGAGACCCAGTACTTC. It yields the protein CASSEAWQALLQETQYF.

The chain links TRBV3-1 (or the pseudogene TRBV3-2) to TRBJ2-1; 10 bases map to TRBD2. The germline gives CDR1 LGHDT, CDR2 YNNKEL (reference sequence). The CDR3 is 16 amino acids. Trimming took 0 bases from V and 7 from J; bases not matched to a gene: 6. CDR3 nucleotide sequence: TGTGCCAGCAGCCAAGATCCAGCGGGGGGGCCGAATGAGCAGTTCTTC. Translation gives CASSQDPAGGPNEQFF.

This rearrangement joins TRBV6-1 to TRBJ2-3; D ambiguous. In germline, CDR1 is MNHNS, CDR2 SASEGT. V gave up 1 base and J gave up 2 bases, with 13 bases separating them. There are 16 residues in the CDR3. The CDR3 nucleotides are TGTGCCAGCAGTGAAGTGGTGGGCATGTACACAGATACGCAGTATTTT. Protein sequence: CASSEVVGMYTDTQYF.

V gene TRBV29-1 combines with J gene TRBJ1-2; 9 bases align to TRBD1. From germline, CDR1 is SQVTM and CDR2 ANQGSEA. V lost 8 bases to trimming and J lost 6 bases; unmatched junction nucleotides: 13. This CDR3 has 14 residues. The CDR3 loop is CSTHTTGQGDGYTF. CDR3 sequence (DNA): TGCAGCACCCACACGACGGGACAGGGAGATGGCTACACCTTC.

J is TRBJ2-1 and V is TRBV4-2; the match to TRBD2 covers 13 bases. Losses at the gene ends were 6 bases for V and 5 bases for J; bases not matched to a gene: 7. The CDR3 contains 16 residues. CDR1 LGHNA and CDR2 YNFKEQ come from the germline V gene. CDR3: CASSHRLAGGNNEQFF. The CDR3 nucleotides are TGTGCCAGCAGTCATCGACTAGCGGGGGGAAACAATGAGCAGTTCTTC.

The chain links TRBV3-1 (or the pseudogene TRBV3-2) to TRBJ2-5; TRBD2 matches 7 bases. The CDR3 loop spans 17 amino acids. The junction had 9 bases not matched to a gene; V was cut back by 2 bases and J by 0 bases. Germline CDR1 and CDR2: LGHDT and YNNKEL (reference sequence). Written as DNA, the CDR3 is TGTGCCAGCAGCCAAAAAAGGCGGGGGTCGTACCAAGAGACCCAGTACTTC. Its translation is CASSQKRRGSYQETQYF.

The chain joins TRBV13 to TRBJ1-3; 8 bases match TRBD1. CDR3 size: 14 residues. Germline values: CDR1 PRHDT, CDR2 FYEKMQ (reference sequence). Trimming took 3 bases from V and 8 from J; bases not matched to a gene: 6. The CDR3 nucleotides are TGTGCCAGCAGCTTCACCGGACAGGGAGACACCATATATTTT. This translates into CASSFTGQGDTIYF.

This clone showed up just once. The gene calls are TRBV27 and TRBJ1-6; the D is unclear. CDR1 and CDR2 from the germline V gene are MNHEY and SMNVEV (reference sequence). V was pared by 5 bases and J by 0 bases, with 11 bases between. The CDR3 spans 16 residues. CDR3 coding DNA: TGTGCCAGCAGTCGACAACCGAGCTCCTATAATTCACCCCTCCACTTT. Protein: CASSRQPSSYNSPLHF.

This chain joins TRBV7-8 and TRBJ1-1, with 7 positions matching TRBD1. Losses at the gene ends were 3 bases for V and 8 bases for J; bases not matched to a gene: 12. CDR3 size: 15 residues. CDR1 SGHVS and CDR2 FQNEAQ come from the germline V gene. The CDR3 bases are TGTGCCAGCAGCTTCCCAGGGGGAAACAGGATCGAAGCTTTCTTT. This gives the protein CASSFPGGNRIEAFF.

V is TRBV28 and J is TRBJ2-7; TRBD1 is a possible D gene (5 bases). The germline CDR1 and CDR2 sequences are MDHEN and SYDVKM. There are 14 residues in the CDR3. Trimming shortened V by 8 bases and J by 4 bases, and 18 bases separated the two germline ends. The CDR3 sequence is CASGLRQIDYEQYF. DNA for the CDR3: TGTGCCAGCGGTCTTCGACAGATCGATTACGAGCAGTACTTC.

The chain recombines TRBV28 with TRBJ2-3, with 9 bases fitting TRBD2. The J segment lost 2 bases and the V segment lost 4 bases, leaving 4 bases of the junction unmatched. This CDR3 contains 15 residues. The germline V gene has CDR1 MDHEN and CDR2 SYDVKM. The CDR3 nucleotides are TGTGCCAGCAGTTATAGCGGGGGTCACACAGATACGCAGTATTTT. It translates to CASSYSGGHTDTQYF.

This sequence joins TRBV7-3 and TRBJ2-1; 15 bases fit TRBD2. The V gene's germline CDR1 is SGHTA and CDR2 FQGTGA. The CDR3 sequence is 21 residues long. The V segment lost 5 bases and the J segment 2 bases; nucleotides outside the gene matches: 16. Written as DNA, the CDR3 is TGTGCCAGCAGCCCATCTAAGCCCGGACTAGCGGGGGGGCCAGCCTACAATGAGCAGTTCTTC. Translation: CASSPSKPGLAGGPAYNEQFF.

V is TRBV18 and J is TRBJ2-7, with 8 positions matching TRBD2. Germline lookup yields CDR1 KGHSH and CDR2 LQKENI. The J segment lost 5 bases and the V segment lost 6 bases, leaving 9 bases of the junction unmatched. This CDR3 has 14 residues. CDR3 nucleotide sequence: TGTGCCAGCTCCGGCCGGGGGGGTAGCAACGAGCAGTACGTC. It codes for CASSGRGGSNEQYV.

This clone was detected once. The V call is TRBV28, the J call TRBJ1-4, with D uncertain. Trimming left V 8 bases short and J 4 bases short, with 11 bases between. The CDR3 contains 13 residues. Germline CDR1 is MDHEN and CDR2 is SYDVKM. The CDR3 nucleotides are TGTGCCAGCCACGCAGGATTTAATGAAAAACTGTTTTTT. Translating gives CASHAGFNEKLFF.

In this sample, this clone turned up once. The chain has TRBV28 and TRBJ1-1; TRBD1 matches at 10 bases. With V trimmed by 2 bases and J by 1 base, 4 bases remained unmatched. CDR1 and CDR2 (germline): MDHEN, SYDVKM. The CDR3 length is 16 residues. CDR3 loop: CASSLRQGATNTEAFF. In DNA form, the CDR3 reads TGTGCCAGCAGTTTACGACAGGGGGCTACGAACACTGAAGCTTTCTTT. Full variable domain (outside the CDR3, taken from reference TRBV28 and TRBJ1-1): DVKVTQSSRYLVKRTGEKVFLECVQDMDHENMFWYRQDPGLGLRLIYFSYDVKMKEKGDIPEGYSVSREKKERFSLILESASTNQTSMYLCASSLRQGATNTEAFFGQGTRLTVV.